This is a list of T cell receptor beta chains from one sample in a study of CD8+CD57+ T cells in acquired aplastic anemia. TCRdb redid the calling of the reads with MiXCR, one entry per CDR3 protein. The sample gives 150,000 to 200,000 distinct CDR3 sequences, about 64% of which show up once; about 48% is in the top ten. Sequenced: sorted CD4+, CD8+, or CD8+CD57+ T cells (not recorded which) from PBMCs. These receptors all come from a human donor in good health. CDR3s include the opening cysteine and the closing phenylalanine or tryptophan. D genes are given only for firm matches. Size values are once, few and many counts, or a class for expanded clones, and some rows have none.

NA	TRBV12-3/TRBV12-4	TRBJ2-7	NA	CASSFTSPYEQYF	TGTGCCAGCAGTTTTACAAGCCCCTACGAGCAGTACTTC
TRBD2	TRBV25-1	TRBJ2-4	NA	CASSPPGEAGVTYF	TGTGCCAGCAGTCCCCCGGGGGAAGCGGGAGTTACATACTTC
NA	TRBV14	TRBJ1-6	NA	CASSQVWDGRSPLHF	TGTGCCAGCAGCCAAGTATGGGACGGGCGTTCACCCCTCCACTTT
NA	TRBV7-6	TRBJ2-3	few	CASSFGYTDTQYF	TGTGCCAGCAGCTTCGGGTACACAGATACGCAGTATTTT
NA	TRBV2	TRBJ2-7	NA	CASSASLYEQYF	TGTGCCAGCAGTGCAAGTCTCTACGAGCAGTACTTC
NA	TRBV6-6	TRBJ2-1	many	CASSYSRNEQFF	TGTGCCAGCAGTTACTCGCGAAATGAGCAGTTCTTC
TRBD2	TRBV7-8	TRBJ2-7	NA	CASSRGLAGLYEQYF	TGTGCCAGCAGCCGGGGACTAGCGGGGCTATACGAGCAGTACTTC
TRBD2	TRBV7-6	TRBJ2-7	NA	CASRPTSGSTGEQYF	TGTGCCAGCAGGCCGACTAGCGGGAGTACAGGCGAGCAGTACTTC
NA	TRBV2	TRBJ2-5	NA	CASSESETQYF	TGTGCCAGCAGTGAGTCGGAGACCCAGTACTTC
NA	TRBV7-8	TRBJ2-3	NA	CATTANTDTQYF	TGTGCCACGACAGCAAACACAGATACGCAGTATTTT
TRBD2	TRBV25-1	TRBJ2-4	NA	CASSEAGGPNIQYF	TGTGCCAGCAGTGAAGCGGGAGGGCCTAACATTCAGTACTTC
NA	TRBV7-9	TRBJ1-2	NA	CASSYNLEGGYTF	TGTGCCAGCAGCTACAACTTAGAGGGCGGCTACACCTTC
TRBD1	TRBV14	TRBJ1-2	NA	CASSLGQGLHYGYTF	TGTGCCAGCAGCCTGGGACAGGGGTTACACTATGGCTACACCTTC
TRBD2	TRBV7-8	TRBJ2-3	many	CASSPTYPASGPSTDTQYF	TGTGCCAGCAGCCCTACATACCCCGCTAGCGGCCCTAGCACAGATACGCAGTATTTT
NA	TRBV5-4	TRBJ2-2	NA	CASSPSGDDTGELFF	TGTGCCAGCAGCCCCTCGGGGGATGACACCGGGGAGCTGTTTTTT
TRBD1	TRBV4-1	TRBJ1-6	many	CASSLRQGTNSPLHF	TGCGCCAGCAGCCTTCGACAGGGAACTAATTCACCCCTCCACTTT
TRBD1	TRBV24-1	TRBJ1-2	NA	CATSDPTRTGFDGYTF	TGTGCCACCAGTGATCCGACCCGGACAGGGTTTGATGGCTACACCTTC
TRBD2	TRBV6-5	TRBJ2-7	once	CASSLEAGDCEQYF	TGTGCCAGCAGTTTGGAGGCGGGAGACTGCGAGCAGTACTTC
NA	TRBV24-1	TRBJ1-2	NA	CATSEAVGDGYTF	TGTGCCACCAGTGAGGCGGTCGGGGATGGCTACACCTTC
NA	TRBV19	TRBJ2-4	many	CASSNYRALGNIQYF	TGTGCCAGTAGTAATTACAGGGCATTGGGAAACATTCAGTACTTC
NA	TRBV2	TRBJ1-3	NA	CASSVGGVGNTIYF	TGTGCCAGCAGTGTTGGAGGGGTAGGAAACACCATATATTTT
TRBD2	TRBV12-3/TRBV12-4	TRBJ2-7	many	CASSPGLADKYYEQYF	TGTGCCAGCAGTCCCGGACTAGCGGATAAATACTACGAGCAGTACTTC
NA	TRBV5-5	TRBJ2-1	once	CASSVGLANEQFF	TGTGCCAGCAGCGTAGGTTTAGCCAATGAGCAGTTCTTC
TRBD1	TRBV7-2	TRBJ2-1	once	CASSLGSTGVGEQFF	TGTGCCAGCAGCTTAGGATCGACAGGGGTTGGTGAGCAGTTCTTC
NA	TRBV29-1	TRBJ1-4	NA	CSVALGLGEKLFF	TGCAGCGTTGCCTTGGGGTTAGGCGAAAAACTGTTTTTT
NA	TRBV5-6	TRBJ1-2	NA	CASSADRTTLNYGYTF	TGTGCCAGCAGCGCCGACAGAACGACCCTTAACTATGGCTACACCTTC
TRBD2	TRBV2	TRBJ2-7	NA	CASSYGLAGTYEQYF	TGTGCCAGCAGCTACGGACTAGCGGGGACCTACGAGCAGTACTTC
TRBD1	TRBV2	TRBJ1-1	few	CASSGRTGGRAFF	TGTGCCAGCAGTGGTAGGACAGGGGGCCGGGCTTTCTTT
TRBD2	TRBV19	TRBJ2-1	many	CASSWTSNNEQFF	TGTGCCAGTAGTTGGACTAGCAACAATGAGCAGTTCTTC
TRBD1	TRBV10-3	TRBJ2-7	once	CAISEGTGSYEQYF	TGTGCCATCAGTGAGGGGACAGGGTCCTACGAGCAGTACTTC
TRBD1	TRBV7-6	TRBJ2-2	NA	CASRTRTGGLNTGELFF	TGTGCCAGCAGAACCCGGACAGGGGGACTGAACACCGGGGAGCTGTTTTTT
NA	TRBV6-5	TRBJ1-3	NA	CASSYPISGNTIYF	TGTGCCAGCAGTTACCCGATCTCTGGAAACACCATATATTTT
NA	TRBV29-1	TRBJ1-1	NA	CSYIQDINTEAFF	TGCAGCTATATCCAGGACATAAACACTGAAGCTTTCTTT
TRBD2	TRBV20-1	TRBJ2-3	NA	CSARDQTGGQTQYF	TGCAGTGCTAGAGATCAGACGGGGGGTCAGACGCAGTATTTT
NA	TRBV9	TRBJ1-1	NA	CASSVRQGHTAFF	TGTGCCAGCAGCGTTCGTCAGGGACATACAGCTTTCTTT
TRBD1	TRBV4-1	TRBJ1-1	many	CASRPRQGDPEAFF	TGCGCCAGCAGACCTCGACAGGGGGACCCTGAAGCTTTCTTT
TRBD2	TRBV5-1	TRBJ2-7	once	CASSAPLAGIHEQYF	TGCGCCAGCAGCGCTCCACTAGCGGGAATCCACGAGCAGTACTTC
NA	TRBV4-1	TRBJ2-7	NA	CASRPVEQYF	TGCGCCAGCAGACCCGTGGAGCAGTACTTC
NA	TRBV12-3/TRBV12-4	TRBJ2-3	NA	CASSYSTDTRYF	TGTGCCAGCAGTTATAGCACAGATACGCGGTATTTT
NA	TRBV6-1	TRBJ2-2	NA	CASSTASGNTGELFF	TGTGCCAGCAGCACCGCCTCGGGAAACACCGGGGAGCTGTTTTTT
NA	TRBV19	TRBJ2-7	many	CASRPGVGYEQYF	TGTGCCAGTAGACCAGGCGTCGGGTACGAGCAGTACTTC
TRBD2	TRBV6-2/TRBV6-3	TRBJ2-3	NA	CASSRREGDTQYF	TGTGCCAGCAGTCGAAGGGAGGGAGATACGCAGTATTTT
NA	TRBV20-1	TRBJ2-7	NA	CSARDPPDGYEQYF	TGCAGTGCTAGAGATCCGCCAGACGGCTACGAGCAGTACTTC
NA	TRBV24-1	TRBJ2-7	few	CATSDNSVGGYEQYF	TGTGCCACCAGTGACAACAGCGTTGGGGGATACGAGCAGTACTTC
NA	TRBV20-1	TRBJ2-7	NA	CSARDPQADYEQYF	TGCAGTGCTAGAGATCCGCAGGCTGACTACGAGCAGTACTTC
NA	TRBV30	TRBJ2-3	many	CAWNLNGASLTDTQYF	TGTGCCTGGAATCTAAACGGAGCAAGTCTCACAGATACGCAGTATTTT
NA	TRBV6-1	TRBJ2-7	many	CASSEAAGAYEQYF	TGTGCCAGCAGTGAAGCAGCCGGGGCCTACGAGCAGTACTTC
NA	TRBV24-1	TRBJ2-6	many	CATSDSGGSGANVLTF	TGTGCCACCAGTGATTCTGGGGGCTCTGGGGCCAACGTCCTGACTTTC